The TCR beta chain under discussion was sequenced for a study of graft-versus-host responses after intestinal transplantation. V shed 4 bases and J shed 7 bases, with 8 bases lying between them. CDR1 and CDR2 (germline): SGHDT, YYEEEE. CDR3 size: 11 residues. As concerns this clone: What it recognizes is unknown.

The data were produced by immunoSEQ multiplex PCR, yet TCRdb's version contains in-frame clones alone and is incomplete. The table records about 120,000 clones, about 92% of them present only once. The rearrangement links TRBV5-6 to TRBJ1-1, with unresolved D. Material: unstimulated CD8+ T cells sorted from spleen or lymph node cells, obtained before transplant. The clonotype comes from a human donor who was the organ donor for an intestinal transplant. CDR3 in amino acids: CASSVSNEAFF. The CDR3 coding sequence is TGTGCCAGCAGCGTCAGCAATGAAGCTTTCTTT.